The 13 T cell receptor beta chains below were found in one sample sequenced in a study of cytomegalovirus exposure and HLA in healthy donors (dated 2017 in TCRdb). Libraries were built with the immunoSEQ multiplex PCR assay. For the multiplex PCR, a mixture combining 60 forward primers for TCR Vbeta segments and 13 reverse primers for TCR Jbeta segments was used. This is the immuneACCESS table as TCRdb keeps it, with only in-frame sequences that have V and J called. A part of the clones is gone; compared with another copy, unresolved V genes explain less than half, and the rest is unexplained. The table for this sample lists around 200,000 clones; 70% to 85% of them were counted only once. The top ten clonotypes cover 1% to 1.5% of the sample. The specimen was PBMCs. The receptors here all came from a girl aged 2 to 9 in good health and CMV-seropositive.

This rearrangement joins TRBV28 to TRBJ2-3, with 8 bases matching TRBD2. Germline CDR1 and CDR2: MDHEN and SYDVKM. This CDR3 region has 19 residues. The ends lost 5 bases at V and 0 bases at J; junction bases unmatched: 16. CDR3 amino acids: CASSHSGTSGALSTDTQYF. In DNA form, the CDR3 reads TGTGCCAGCAGTCATTCTGGGACTAGTGGGGCCCTTAGCACAGATACGCAGTATTTT.

This clone was seen only a few times. The gene calls are TRBV5-1 and TRBJ1-1, with D unclear. Germline V CDR1 and CDR2: SGHRS, YFSETQ. Trimming took off 2 bases at V and 8 bases at J, with 13 bases between the two ends. The CDR3 extends over 13 amino acids. For the CDR3, the DNA is TGCGCCAGCAGCTTCTTCGGTGGAGAAGAAGCTTTCTTT. This sequence encodes CASSFFGGEEAFF.

V usage is TRBV28 and J usage is TRBJ1-5; unclear D gene. In germline, CDR1 is MDHEN, CDR2 SYDVKM. Trimming pared 1 base from V and 1 base from J, leaving 8 bases between. The CDR3 contains 15 residues. The CDR3 coding sequence is TGTGCCAGCAGTTTATCCGGTGTGAGCAATCAGCCCCAGCATTTT. It encodes CASSLSGVSNQPQHF.

This chain links TRBV27 with TRBJ2-5, with D possibly matching TRBD2 (6 bases). Deletions cut 0 bases from V and 1 base from J, with 9 bases between. This CDR3 region has 15 residues. Looked up from germline, CDR1 is MNHEY and CDR2 is SMNVEV (reference sequence). CDR3: CASSLSRGFQETQYF. The CDR3, as DNA: TGTGCCAGCAGTTTATCTCGGGGGTTCCAAGAGACCCAGTACTTC.

This rearrangement joins TRBV30 to TRBJ2-3; 9 nucleotides agree with TRBD1. The germline CDR1 and CDR2 sequences are GTSNPN and SVGIG (reference sequence). CDR3 length: 15 amino acids. After removal of 2 bases from V and 3 bases from J, the junction contained 6 bases not matched to a gene. The CDR3 region has the DNA TGTGCCTGGAGTCCGGGACAGGGAGTAACAGATACGCAGTATTTT. Protein: CAWSPGQGVTDTQYF.

CDR3 protein: CASSLVSASGRYEQFF. CDR3 sequence (DNA): TGTGCCAGCAGCTTAGTTTCGGCTAGCGGGCGTTATGAGCAGTTCTTC. The V and J genes are TRBV7-6 and TRBJ2-1, with 8 bases fitting TRBD2. Germline CDR1 reads SGHVS; CDR2 reads FNYEAQ. The CDR3 contains 16 residues. V was pared by 1 base and J by 8 bases, with 10 bases of the junction left unmatched.

V is TRBV18 and J is TRBJ2-7, with 7 positions matching TRBD1. This CDR3 has 14 amino acids. The germline CDR1 and CDR2 sequences are KGHSH and LQKENI. V lost 3 bases and J lost 3; bases outside the gene matches: 5. CDR3 nucleotides: TGTGCCAGCTCACCGGACAGGAATCACTACGAGCAGTACTTC. Amino acids: CASSPDRNHYEQYF. Looking up the rest from reference TRBV18 and TRBJ2-7 gives the full variable domain: NAGVMQNPRHLVRRRGQEARLRCSPMKGHSHVYWYRQLPEEGLKFMVYLQKENIIDESGMPKERFSAEFPKEGPSILRIQQVVRGDSAAYFCASSPDRNHYEQYFGPGTRLTVT.

The CDR3 sequence: CASSLARPSGANVLTF. In DNA, the CDR3 is TGCGCCAGCAGCTTGGCTAGGCCGTCTGGGGCCAACGTCCTGACTTTC. The V call is TRBV5-1, the J call TRBJ2-6; D is undetermined. Germline CDR1 is SGHRS and CDR2 is YFSETQ. CDR3 size: 16 residues. V lost 0 bases, J lost 1 base, and 8 bases lay in between.

This chain joins TRBV30 and TRBJ1-1, with TRBD1 matching 8 bases. CDR1 is GTSNPN and CDR2 is SVGIG in the germline V gene (reference sequence). The trim removed 8 bases at V and 0 bases at J, leaving 8 bases unmatched. The CDR3 sequence is 14 residues long. The CDR3 is CALDWGQVNTEAFF. CDR3 bases: TGTGCCCTTGATTGGGGACAGGTGAACACTGAAGCTTTCTTT.

The chain has TRBV5-4 and TRBJ2-2; possible D gene TRBD1, 5 bases. V shed 0 bases and J shed 6 bases, with 12 bases lying between them. CDR1 SGHNT and CDR2 YYREEE come from the germline V gene (reference sequence). The CDR3 consists of 15 residues. CDR3 amino acids: CASSLGQWVSGELFF. CDR3 bases: TGTGCCAGCAGCTTGGGACAGTGGGTCTCCGGGGAGCTGTTTTTT.

This clone was recorded a few times. The CDR3 DNA follows: TGTGCCAGCAGGCAAACCACAGATAACTATGGCTACACCTTC. Translated, it gives CASRQTTDNYGYTF. The chain links TRBV2 to TRBJ1-2, with D unresolved. The CDR3 sequence is 14 residues long. CDR1 is SNHLY and CDR2 is FYNNEI in the germline V gene. Trimming pared 6 bases from V and 1 base from J, leaving 12 bases between.

The chain is built from TRBV6-5 and TRBJ1-3; D is undetermined. The CDR3 sequence is 15 residues long. V shed 0 bases and J shed 0 bases, with 6 bases lying between them. From germline, CDR1 is MNHEY and CDR2 SVGAGI. The DNA for the CDR3 is TGTGCCAGCAGTTACTCGGGGAGCTCTGGAAACACCATATATTTT. Its translation is CASSYSGSSGNTIYF.

This chain connects TRBV27 to TRBJ1-5; 7 nucleotides align to TRBD1. CDR1 is MNHEY and CDR2 is SMNVEV in the germline V gene (reference sequence). Losses at the gene ends were 7 bases for V and 4 bases for J; bases not matched to a gene: 7. This CDR3 spans 14 amino acids. This CDR3 is CASKRDSGNQPQHF. The CDR3 DNA sequence: TGTGCCAGCAAGAGGGACAGCGGGAATCAGCCCCAGCATTTT.